This T cell receptor (beta chain) was identified in a study of blood T cell dynamics during melanoma immunotherapy. Study context: Standard first-line treatment here was pembrolizumab or nivolumab plus ipilimumab in metastatic melanoma. Whole-study results and caveats: Cell-free DNA CDR3 sequences most resembled the immune-effector CD8+ subset, which was also most clonal.

Noted time point: pre-treatment baseline. Sampling occurred pretreatment (T0) and at week 3 (W3), after cycle one of checkpoint blockade. Remarks on this clone: Its target is not known.

The assay received all extracted DNA from sorted CD8+ subsets. Clones were read by immunoSEQ multiplex PCR, and TCRdb kept only the in-frame ones, dropping some. Of 3,400 or so clones detected, about 90% appear once; the ten largest clones hold roughly 0.49%. The CDR3 sequence is 13 residues long. Per the germline V gene, CDR1 is MNHEY and CDR2 is SMNVEV (reference sequence). With 0 bases removed from V and 10 bases from J, the gap between germline ends came to 10 bases. The receptor was derived from a human donor with melanoma. This specimen was effector memory CD8+ T cells from blood, taken from a patient treated with checkpoint blockade. This chain joins TRBV27 and TRBJ2-1; D gene ambiguous. The CDR3, as DNA: TGTGCCAGCAGTTTATCGTTGGCCTACGAGCAGTTCTTC. Amino acids: CASSLSLAYEQFF.